This TCR beta chain was recorded in a study of T cells in Graves' hyperthyroidism and ophthalmopathy. Study-level information: Peripheral blood specimens were obtained at initial diagnosis, prior to any treatment. Points from the study as a whole: Most expanded thyroid clonotypes above 0.001 recurred in blood.

Germline CDR1 reads MGHRA; CDR2 reads YSYEKL. V was shortened by 0 bases and J by 4 bases, with 9 bases between the two germline ends. The CDR3 spans 14 residues. The hyperthyroidism was newly diagnosed and had lasted under 2 months; the patients were aged 18 to 65. Clinical symptoms, serum thyroxine and TRAb, thyroid ultrasound and orbital computed tomography together formed the diagnostic basis. This clonotype was seen a handful of times. The antigen is undetermined. TCR beta CDR3 regions were amplified from RNA. A first-round RT-PCR of the TCR CDR3 used the HTBI primer set. One entry per CDR3 protein results from TCRdb running MiXCR on the multiplex PCR reads. The sample yields about 560,000 distinct CDR3 sequences, approximately 16% seen once.

The chain employs TRBV4-1 and TRBJ1-2, with D possibly TRBD1 on 5 matching bases. The clonotype comes from a young woman with Graves' hyperthyroidism. Sequenced input: blood. CDR3 DNA: TGCGCCAGCAGCCAAGAAGCAGGGATCTATGGCTACACCTTC. Its protein product is CASSQEAGIYGYTF.